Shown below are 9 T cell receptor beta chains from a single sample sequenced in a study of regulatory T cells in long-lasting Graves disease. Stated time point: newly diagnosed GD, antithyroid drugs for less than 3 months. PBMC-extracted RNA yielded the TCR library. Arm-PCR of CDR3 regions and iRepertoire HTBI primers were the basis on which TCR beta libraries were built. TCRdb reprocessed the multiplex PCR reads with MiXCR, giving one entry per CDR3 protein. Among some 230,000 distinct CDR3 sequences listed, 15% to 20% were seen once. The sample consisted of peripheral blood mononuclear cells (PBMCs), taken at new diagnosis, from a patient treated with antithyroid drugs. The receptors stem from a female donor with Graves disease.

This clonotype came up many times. The CDR3 region has the DNA TGTGCCAGCAGTCCTGACAGGGAGCCTAATTCACCCCTCCACTTT. Protein sequence: CASSPDREPNSPLHF. This rearrangement joins TRBV28 to TRBJ1-6; 7 bases are a match to TRBD1. The CDR3 is 15 residues long. The ends lost 5 bases at V and 6 bases at J; junction bases unmatched: 7. Per germline, CDR1 MDHEN and CDR2 SYDVKM.

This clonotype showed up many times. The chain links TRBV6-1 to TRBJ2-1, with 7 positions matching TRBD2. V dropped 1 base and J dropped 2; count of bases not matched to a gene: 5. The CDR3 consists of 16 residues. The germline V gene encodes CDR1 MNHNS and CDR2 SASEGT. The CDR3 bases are TGTGCCAGCAGTGAAGTGAGGGGACTAACCTACAATGAGCAGTTCTTC. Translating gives CASSEVRGLTYNEQFF.

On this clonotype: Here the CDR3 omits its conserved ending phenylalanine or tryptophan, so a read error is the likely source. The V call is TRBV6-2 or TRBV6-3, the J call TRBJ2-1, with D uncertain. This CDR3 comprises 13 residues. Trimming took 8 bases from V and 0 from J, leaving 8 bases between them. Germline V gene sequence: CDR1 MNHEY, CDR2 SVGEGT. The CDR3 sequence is CASRVSSYNEQFS. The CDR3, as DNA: TGTGCCAGCCGCGTTAGCTCCTACAATGAGCAGTTCTCC.

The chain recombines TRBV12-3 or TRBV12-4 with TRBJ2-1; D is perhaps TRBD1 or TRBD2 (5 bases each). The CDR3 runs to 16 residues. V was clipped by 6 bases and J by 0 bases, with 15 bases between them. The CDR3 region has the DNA TGTGCCAGCAGCCGCACATGGGGGAGCTCCTACAATGAGCAGTTCTTC. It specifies CASSRTWGSSYNEQFF.

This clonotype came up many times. The CDR3 protein is CASSLYYPYNEQFF. The CDR3 DNA is TGTGCCAGCAGCTTGTACTATCCGTACAATGAGCAGTTCTTC. The rearrangement links TRBV5-4 to TRBJ2-1; unclear D gene. The V end lost 1 base, the J end lost 4 bases, and 9 bases lay between the germline ends. Germline V gives CDR1 SGHNT, CDR2 YYREEE (reference sequence). The CDR3 length is 14 residues.

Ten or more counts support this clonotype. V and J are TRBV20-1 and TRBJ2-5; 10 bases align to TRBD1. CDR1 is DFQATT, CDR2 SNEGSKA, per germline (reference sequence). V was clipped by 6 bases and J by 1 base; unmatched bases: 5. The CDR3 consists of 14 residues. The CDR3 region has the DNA TGCAGTGCCGGGGGGGACAGGGGCCAAGAGACCCAGTACTTC. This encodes CSAGGDRGQETQYF.

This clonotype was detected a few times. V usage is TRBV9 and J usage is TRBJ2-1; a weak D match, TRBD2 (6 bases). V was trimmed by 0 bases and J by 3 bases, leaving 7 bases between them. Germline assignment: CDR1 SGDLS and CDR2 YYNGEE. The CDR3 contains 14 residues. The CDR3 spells CASSVGGVYNEQFF. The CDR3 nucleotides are TGTGCCAGCAGCGTAGGGGGGGTCTACAATGAGCAGTTCTTC.

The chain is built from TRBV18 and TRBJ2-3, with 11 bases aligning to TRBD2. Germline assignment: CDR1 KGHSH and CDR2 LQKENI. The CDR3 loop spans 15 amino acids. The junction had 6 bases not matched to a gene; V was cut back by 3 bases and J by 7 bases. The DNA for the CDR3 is TGTGCCAGCTCACCGAAGACTAGCGGGAAGAATACGCAGTATTTT. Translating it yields CASSPKTSGKNTQYF.

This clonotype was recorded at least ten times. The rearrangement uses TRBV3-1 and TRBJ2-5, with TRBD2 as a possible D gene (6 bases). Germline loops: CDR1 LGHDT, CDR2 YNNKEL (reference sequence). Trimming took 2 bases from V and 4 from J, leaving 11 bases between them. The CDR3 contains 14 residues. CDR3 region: CASSQRMGGETQYF. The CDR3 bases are TGTGCCAGCAGCCAAAGAATGGGGGGAGAGACCCAGTACTTC.